This T cell receptor beta chain originates from a study of CD8 T cells in ankylosing spondylitis. CDR3 length: 14 residues. Trimming stripped 6 bases from V and 6 bases from J, with 14 bases between. On this clonotype: Its target is not known.

For TCR beta, libraries came from quantitative 5'-RACE with molecular barcodes. MiXCR, applied by TCRdb to the 5' RACE reads, yields one record per CDR3 protein. The sample holds roughly 700,000 distinct CDR3 sequences, 15% to 20% seen once. Regarding the study as a whole: For ankylosing spondylitis blood, a TCR beta motif of seven to nine highly homologous variants appeared characteristic. Certain motif variants had earlier appeared in reactive arthritis synovial fluid and blood.

The sequencing input was blood, either unsorted or a sorted T cell fraction (not recorded which). The rearrangement links TRBV12-3 or TRBV12-4 to TRBJ2-2; D is unresolved. The sequence was collected from a male donor with ankylosing spondylitis. CDR3 sequence (DNA): TGTGCCAGCAGGTGGCTCGAAGGCGCCGGGGAGCTGTTTTTT. It is translated as CASRWLEGAGELFF.